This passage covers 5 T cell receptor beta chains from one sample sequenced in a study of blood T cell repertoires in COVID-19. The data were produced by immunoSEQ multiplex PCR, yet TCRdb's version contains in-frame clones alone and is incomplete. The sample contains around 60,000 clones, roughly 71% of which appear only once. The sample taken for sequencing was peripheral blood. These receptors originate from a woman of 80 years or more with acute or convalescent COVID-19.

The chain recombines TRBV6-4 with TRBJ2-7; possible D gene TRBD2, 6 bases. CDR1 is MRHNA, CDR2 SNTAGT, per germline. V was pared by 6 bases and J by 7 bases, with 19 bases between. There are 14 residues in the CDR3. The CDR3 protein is CASREFGSIGEQYF. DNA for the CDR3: TGTGCCAGCAGAGAATTCGGGAGCATTGGGGAGCAGTACTTC.

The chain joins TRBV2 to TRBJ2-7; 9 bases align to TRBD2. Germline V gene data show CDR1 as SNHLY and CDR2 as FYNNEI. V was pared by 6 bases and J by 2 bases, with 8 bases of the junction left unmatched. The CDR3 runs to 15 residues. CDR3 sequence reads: CASRPGLAGTYEQYF. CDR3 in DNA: TGTGCCAGCAGGCCGGGACTAGCAGGGACCTACGAGCAGTACTTC. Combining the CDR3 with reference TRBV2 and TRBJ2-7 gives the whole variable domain EPEVTQTPSHQVTQMGQEVILRCVPISNHLYFYWYRQILGQKVEFLVSFYNNEISEKSEIFDDQFSVERPDGSNFTLKIRSTKLEDSAMYFCASRPGLAGTYEQYFGPGTRLTVT.

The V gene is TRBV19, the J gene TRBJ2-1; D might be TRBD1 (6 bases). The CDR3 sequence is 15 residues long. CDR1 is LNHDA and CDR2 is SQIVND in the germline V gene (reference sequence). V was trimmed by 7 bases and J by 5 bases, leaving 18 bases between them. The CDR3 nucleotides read TGTGCCAGTATTTCAGGGGCGAGCGGCCACAATGAGCAGTTCTTC. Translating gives CASISGASGHNEQFF.

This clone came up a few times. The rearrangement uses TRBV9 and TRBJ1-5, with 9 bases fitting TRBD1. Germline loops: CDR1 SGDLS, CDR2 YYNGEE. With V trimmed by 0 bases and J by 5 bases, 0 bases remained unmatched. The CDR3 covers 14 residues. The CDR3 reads CASSVGTGDQPQHF. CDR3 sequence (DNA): TGTGCCAGCAGCGTAGGGACAGGGGATCAGCCCCAGCATTTT.

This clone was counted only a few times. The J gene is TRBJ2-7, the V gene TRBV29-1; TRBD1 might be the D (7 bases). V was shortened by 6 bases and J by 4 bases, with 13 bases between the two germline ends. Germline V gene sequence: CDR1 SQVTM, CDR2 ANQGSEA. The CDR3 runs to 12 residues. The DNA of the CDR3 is TGCAGCGTGGAGGGGGCTACTTACGAGCAGTACTTC. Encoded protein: CSVEGATYEQYF.